This is a list of T cell receptor beta chains from one sample in a study of blood T cell repertoires in COVID-19. Produced via immunoSEQ multiplex PCR; TCRdb's table is partial and in-frame only. The repertoire holds approximately 270,000 clones, with approximately 85% as singletons. The specimen sequenced was peripheral blood. Receptors originate from a woman in her 70s with acute or convalescent COVID-19. The CDR3 runs from the conserved cysteine through the conserved F or W. Each record gives: J gene, D gene, clone size, V gene, CDR3 DNA, CDR3 protein. D genes are given only for firm matches. Size values are once, few and many counts, or a class for expanded clones, and some rows have none.

J: TRBJ2-7; D: NA; size: NA; V: TRBV2; DNA: TGTGCCAGCAGTGATTTACAGACCTACGAGCAGTACTTC; CDR3: CASSDLQTYEQYF
J: TRBJ2-3; D: NA; size: NA; V: TRBV2; DNA: TGTGCCAGCAGTGGCCAGCGGACAGATACGCAGTATTTT; CDR3: CASSGQRTDTQYF
J: TRBJ2-6; D: NA; size: NA; V: TRBV3-1/TRBV3-2; DNA: TGTGCCAGCAGCCAACTAGCTTCCGGGGCCAACGTCCTGACTTTC; CDR3: CASSQLASGANVLTF
J: TRBJ1-6; D: NA; size: once; V: TRBV2; DNA: TGTGCCAGCAGACCGGCGGGGGCTCGGGGATCACCCCTCCACTTT; CDR3: CASRPAGARGSPLHF
J: TRBJ1-5; D: TRBD1; size: NA; V: TRBV6-5; DNA: TGTGCCAGCAGTTCAGGGCTAGGACAGGGGAATCAGCCCCAGCATTTT; CDR3: CASSSGLGQGNQPQHF
J: TRBJ2-4; D: TRBD1; size: NA; V: TRBV6-1; DNA: TGTGCCAGCAGTGAAGGCCCTCAGACAGGGACGGACAAAAACATTCAGTACTTC; CDR3: CASSEGPQTGTDKNIQYF
J: TRBJ1-1; D: NA; size: NA; V: TRBV2; DNA: TGTGCCAGCAGGGCTCCCCCTGAAGCTTTCTTT; CDR3: CASRAPPEAFF
J: TRBJ1-4; D: NA; size: once; V: TRBV9; DNA: TGTGCCAGCAGCGTAGCAGGGGATACAACTAATGAAAAACTGTTTTTT; CDR3: CASSVAGDTTNEKLFF
J: TRBJ2-5; D: NA; size: NA; V: TRBV27; DNA: TGTGCCAGCAGTTTCCAGGCGGGGGCGGAAGAGACCCAGTACTTC; CDR3: CASSFQAGAEETQYF
J: TRBJ1-1; D: NA; size: NA; V: TRBV30; DNA: TGTGCCTGGAGTGTGGGGGCGGACACTGAAGCTTTCTTT; CDR3: CAWSVGADTEAFF
J: TRBJ1-6; D: NA; size: few; V: TRBV6-5; DNA: TGTGCCAGCGGCACAGAAGTGTCTAATTCACCCCTCCACTTT; CDR3: CASGTEVSNSPLHF
J: TRBJ2-7; D: NA; size: NA; V: TRBV2; DNA: TGTGCCAGCAGACCACAGGGTCCCTACGAGCAGTACTTC; CDR3: CASRPQGPYEQYF
J: TRBJ1-2; D: TRBD1; size: NA; V: TRBV29-1; DNA: TGCAGCGTTGAAATGAGGGGGCCTAGCTATGGCTACACCTTC; CDR3: CSVEMRGPSYGYTF
J: TRBJ1-1; D: NA; size: NA; V: TRBV7-9; DNA: TGTGCCAGCAGCTTAGTGCCCTTCGGGGTTGTAAACACTGAAGCTTTCTTT; CDR3: CASSLVPFGVVNTEAFF